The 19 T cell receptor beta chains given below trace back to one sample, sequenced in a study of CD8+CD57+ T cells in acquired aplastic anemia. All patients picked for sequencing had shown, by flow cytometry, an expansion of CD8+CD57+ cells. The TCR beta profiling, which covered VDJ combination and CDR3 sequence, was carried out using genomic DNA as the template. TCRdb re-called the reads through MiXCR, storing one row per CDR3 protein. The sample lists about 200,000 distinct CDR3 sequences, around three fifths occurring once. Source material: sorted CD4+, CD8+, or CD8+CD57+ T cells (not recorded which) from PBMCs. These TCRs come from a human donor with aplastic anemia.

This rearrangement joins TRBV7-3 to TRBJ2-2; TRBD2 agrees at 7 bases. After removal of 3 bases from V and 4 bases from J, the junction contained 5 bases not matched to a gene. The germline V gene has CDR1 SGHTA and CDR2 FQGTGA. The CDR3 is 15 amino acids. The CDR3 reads CASSLSGVSTGELFF. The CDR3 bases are TGTGCCAGCAGCTTGAGCGGGGTATCCACCGGGGAGCTGTTTTTT.

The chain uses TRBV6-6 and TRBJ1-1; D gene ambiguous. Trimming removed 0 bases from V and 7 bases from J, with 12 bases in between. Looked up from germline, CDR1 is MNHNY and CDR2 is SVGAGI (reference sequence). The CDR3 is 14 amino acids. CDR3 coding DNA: TGTGCCAGCAGTTACTCGGATTCGGCACTTGAAGCTTTCTTT. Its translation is CASSYSDSALEAFF.

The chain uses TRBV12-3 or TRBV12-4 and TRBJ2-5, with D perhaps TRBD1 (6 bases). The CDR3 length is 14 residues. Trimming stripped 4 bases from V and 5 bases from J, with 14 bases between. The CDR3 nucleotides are TGTGCCAGCAGTTATGGGGGCGCGAGGGAGACCCAGTACTTC. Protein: CASSYGGARETQYF.

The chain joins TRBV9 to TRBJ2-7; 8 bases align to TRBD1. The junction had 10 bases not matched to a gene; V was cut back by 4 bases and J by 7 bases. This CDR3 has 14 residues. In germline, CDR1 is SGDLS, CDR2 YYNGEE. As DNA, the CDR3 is TGTGCCAGCAGCTCATGGGGACAGGAAGTAGAGCAGTACTTC. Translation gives CASSSWGQEVEQYF. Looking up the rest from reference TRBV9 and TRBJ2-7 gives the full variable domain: DSGVTQTPKHLITATGQRVTLRCSPRSGDLSVYWYQQSLDQGLQFLIQYYNGEERAKGNILERFSAQQFPDLHSELNLSSLELGDSALYFCASSSWGQEVEQYFGPGTRLTVT.

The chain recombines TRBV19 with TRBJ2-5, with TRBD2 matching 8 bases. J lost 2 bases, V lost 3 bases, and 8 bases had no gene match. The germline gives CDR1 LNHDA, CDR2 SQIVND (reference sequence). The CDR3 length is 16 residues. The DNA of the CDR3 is TGTGCCAGTAGTATTTTGGTCGGGGGGGAACAAGAGACCCAGTACTTC. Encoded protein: CASSILVGGEQETQYF.

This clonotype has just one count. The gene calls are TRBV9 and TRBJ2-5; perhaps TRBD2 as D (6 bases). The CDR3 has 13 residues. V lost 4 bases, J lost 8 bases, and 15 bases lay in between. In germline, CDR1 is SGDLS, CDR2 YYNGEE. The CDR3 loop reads CASSTGTYATQYF. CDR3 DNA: TGTGCCAGCAGCACCGGGACTTACGCCACCCAGTACTTC.

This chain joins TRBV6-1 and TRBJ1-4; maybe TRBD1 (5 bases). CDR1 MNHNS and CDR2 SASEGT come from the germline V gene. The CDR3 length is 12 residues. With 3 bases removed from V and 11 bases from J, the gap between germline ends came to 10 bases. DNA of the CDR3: TGTGCCAGCAGTGACTATGGGGACAAACTGTTTTTT. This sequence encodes CASSDYGDKLFF.

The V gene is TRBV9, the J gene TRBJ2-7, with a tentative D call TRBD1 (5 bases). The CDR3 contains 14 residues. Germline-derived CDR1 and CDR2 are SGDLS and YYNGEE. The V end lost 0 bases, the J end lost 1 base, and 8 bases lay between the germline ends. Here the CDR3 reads CASSVGGESYEQYF. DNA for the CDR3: TGTGCCAGCAGCGTAGGGGGCGAGTCCTACGAGCAGTACTTC.

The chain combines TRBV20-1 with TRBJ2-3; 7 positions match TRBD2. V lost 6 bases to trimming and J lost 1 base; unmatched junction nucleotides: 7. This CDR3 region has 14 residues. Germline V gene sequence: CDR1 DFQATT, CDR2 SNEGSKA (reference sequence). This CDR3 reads CSAAPAGGTDTQYF. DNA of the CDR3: TGCAGTGCCGCTCCGGCGGGGGGCACAGATACGCAGTATTTT.

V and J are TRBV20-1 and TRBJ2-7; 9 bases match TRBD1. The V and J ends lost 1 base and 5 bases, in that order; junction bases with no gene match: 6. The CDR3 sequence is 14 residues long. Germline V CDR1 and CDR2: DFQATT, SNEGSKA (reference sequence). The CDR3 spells CSARVRDRVDEQYF. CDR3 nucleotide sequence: TGCAGTGCTAGAGTCCGGGACAGGGTGGACGAGCAGTACTTC.

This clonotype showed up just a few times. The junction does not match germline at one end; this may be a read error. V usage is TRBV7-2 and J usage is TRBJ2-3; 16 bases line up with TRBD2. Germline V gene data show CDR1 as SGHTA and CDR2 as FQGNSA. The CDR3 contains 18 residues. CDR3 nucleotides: TGCGCCAGCAGCCAAATGGGACTAGCGGGGGGGGGGACAGATACGCAGTATTTT. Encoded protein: CASSQMGLAGGGTDTQYF.

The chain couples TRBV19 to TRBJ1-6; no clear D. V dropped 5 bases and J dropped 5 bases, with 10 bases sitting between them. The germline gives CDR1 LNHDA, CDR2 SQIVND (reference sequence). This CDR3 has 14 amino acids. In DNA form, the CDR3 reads TGTGCCAGTAGTTGGACGGTCGATAATTCACCCCTCCACTTT. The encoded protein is CASSWTVDNSPLHF.

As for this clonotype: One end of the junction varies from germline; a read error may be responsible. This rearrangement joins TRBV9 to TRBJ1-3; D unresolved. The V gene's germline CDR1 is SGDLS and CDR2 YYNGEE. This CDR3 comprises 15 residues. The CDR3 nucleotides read TGTGCCAGCAGCGTAGGATCAATCTCTGGAGACACCATATATTTT. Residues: CASSVGSISGDTIYF. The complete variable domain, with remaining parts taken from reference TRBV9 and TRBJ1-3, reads DSGVTQTPKHLITATGQRVTLRCSPRSGDLSVYWYQQSLDQGLQFLIQYYNGEERAKGNILERFSAQQFPDLHSELNLSSLELGDSALYFCASSVGSISGDTIYFGEGSWLTVV.

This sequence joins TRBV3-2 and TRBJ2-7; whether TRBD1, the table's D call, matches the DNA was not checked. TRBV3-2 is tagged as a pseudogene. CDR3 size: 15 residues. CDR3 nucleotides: TGTGCCAGCAGCCACCCTTCAGGGGGAACGTACGAGCAGTACTTC. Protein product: CASSHPSGGTYEQYF.

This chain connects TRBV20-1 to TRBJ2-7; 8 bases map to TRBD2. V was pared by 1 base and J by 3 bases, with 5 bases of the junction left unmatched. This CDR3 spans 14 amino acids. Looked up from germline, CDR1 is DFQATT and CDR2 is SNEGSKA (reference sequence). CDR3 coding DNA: TGCAGTGCTAGAGCGGGAGGGAGGGACTACGAGCAGTACTTC. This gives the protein CSARAGGRDYEQYF.

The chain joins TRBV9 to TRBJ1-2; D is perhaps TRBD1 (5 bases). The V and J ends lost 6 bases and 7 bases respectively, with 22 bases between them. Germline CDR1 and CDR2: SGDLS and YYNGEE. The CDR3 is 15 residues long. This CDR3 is CASTFQGVQSLGYTF. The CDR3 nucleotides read TGTGCCAGCACCTTTCAAGGGGTTCAATCTCTTGGCTACACCTTC.

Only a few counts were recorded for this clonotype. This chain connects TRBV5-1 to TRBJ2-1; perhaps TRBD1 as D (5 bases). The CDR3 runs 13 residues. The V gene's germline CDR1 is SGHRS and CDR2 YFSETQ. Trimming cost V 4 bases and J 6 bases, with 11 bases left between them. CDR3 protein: CASSLGAANEQFF. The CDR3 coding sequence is TGCGCCAGCAGCCTAGGGGCGGCCAATGAGCAGTTCTTC.

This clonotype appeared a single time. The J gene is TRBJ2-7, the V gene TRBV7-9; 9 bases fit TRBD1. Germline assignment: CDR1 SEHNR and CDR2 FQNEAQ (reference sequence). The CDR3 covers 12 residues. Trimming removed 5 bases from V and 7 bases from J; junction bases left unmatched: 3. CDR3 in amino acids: CASSVQGAEQYF. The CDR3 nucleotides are TGTGCCAGCAGCGTACAGGGGGCGGAGCAGTACTTC.

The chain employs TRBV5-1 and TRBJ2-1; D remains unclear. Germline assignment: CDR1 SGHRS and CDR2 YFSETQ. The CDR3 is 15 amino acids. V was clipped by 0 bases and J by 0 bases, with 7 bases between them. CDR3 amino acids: CASSLAVLSYNEQFF. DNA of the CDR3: TGCGCCAGCAGCTTGGCCGTACTCTCCTACAATGAGCAGTTCTTC.